This TCR beta chain was recorded in a study of CD4+ T cells in melanoma. Regarding this clone: The antigen is undetermined.

Clones were sequenced by immunoSEQ multiplex PCR, and TCRdb holds only the in-frame ones, with some missing. The table has about 50,000 clones, nearly 90% seen once. V gave up 4 bases and J gave up 6 bases, with 14 bases separating them. CDR1 is MNHNY, CDR2 SVGAGI, per germline (reference sequence). This CDR3 comprises 14 residues. The study, taken as a whole, reports: Neoantigen-specific CD4+ T cells in melanoma reportedly had diverse differentiation states. A reported correlation linked neoantigen-specific CD4+ T cells to CD8+, macrophage and B cell function.

This clonotype originated in a human donor with melanoma. This rearrangement joins TRBV6-6 to TRBJ2-3, with D possibly matching TRBD2 (7 bases). The material sequenced was peripheral blood. CDR3 nucleotide sequence: TGTGCCAGCAGTTTTGGGGGGGGCGAGGATACGCAGTATTTT. It codes for CASSFGGGEDTQYF.